The 17 T cell receptor beta chains listed next were all sequenced from one sample in a study of identifying expanded T cells in peripheral blood. TCRdb's table, derived via immunoSEQ multiplex PCR, lists solely in-frame clones and lacks some. The sample lists 90,000 or so clones, more than 75% occurring once. Sequencing was carried out using blood. Every receptor here comes from a person between 18 and 70 years old in good health.

The chain combines TRBV7-2 with TRBJ2-1; 10 bases align to TRBD1. The length of the CDR3 is 16 residues. J lost 1 base, V lost 4 bases, and 4 bases had no gene match. Germline values: CDR1 SGHTA, CDR2 FQGNSA. CDR3 residues: CASSSPGQGSYNEQFF. The CDR3 nucleotides read TGTGCCAGCAGCTCCCCGGGACAGGGGTCCTACAATGAGCAGTTCTTC.

This clone was counted a few times. This chain uses TRBV19 with TRBJ2-1, with a weak D call TRBD1 (6 bases). The CDR3 contains 14 residues. Germline assignment: CDR1 LNHDA and CDR2 SQIVND (reference sequence). With 6 bases removed from V and 5 bases from J, the gap between germline ends came to 14 bases. CDR3 sequence: CASRNRALHNEQFF. CDR3 DNA sequence: TGTGCCAGTAGAAACAGGGCACTCCACAATGAGCAGTTCTTC.

This chain joins TRBV7-9 and TRBJ2-2, with a possible D match to TRBD2 (6 bases). Per the germline V gene, CDR1 is SEHNR and CDR2 is FQNEAQ (reference sequence). Trimming pared 6 bases from V and 4 bases from J, leaving 24 bases between. The CDR3 contains 18 residues. DNA of the CDR3: TGTGCCAGCAGGTTTAACACAGGACTACTACCTTCCACCGGGGAGCTGTTTTTT. Protein: CASRFNTGLLPSTGELFF.

The genes are TRBV11-2 and TRBJ2-2; D gene ambiguous. CDR1 SGHAT and CDR2 FQNNGV come from the germline V gene. V lost 2 bases to trimming and J lost 2 bases, with 3 bases between them. CDR3 length: 13 amino acids. CDR3 residues: CASSLTNTGELFF. CDR3 bases: TGTGCCAGCAGCTTAACCAACACCGGGGAGCTGTTTTTT.

This clone was recorded a few times. This sequence joins TRBV7-9 and TRBJ1-6, with D possibly being TRBD1 (5 bases). Germline assignment: CDR1 SEHNR and CDR2 FQNEAQ (reference sequence). V lost 4 bases, J lost 2 bases, and 18 bases lay in between. This CDR3 contains 18 residues. CDR3 residues: CASSSRSGRATYNSPLHF. CDR3 coding DNA: TGTGCCAGCAGCTCCCGGTCGGGCAGGGCAACCTATAATTCACCCCTCCACTTT. The whole variable domain, remainder taken from reference TRBV7-9 and TRBJ1-6, is DTGVSQNPRHKITKRGQNVTFRCDPISEHNRLYWYRQTLGQGPEFLTYFQNEAQLEKSRLLSDRFSAERPKGSFSTLEIQRTEQGDSAMYLCASSSRSGRATYNSPLHFGNGTRLTVT.

The J gene is TRBJ2-5, the V gene TRBV18; TRBD1 agrees at 8 bases. CDR1 is KGHSH and CDR2 is LQKENI in the germline V gene. This CDR3 is 14 amino acids long. J gave up 4 bases and V 2 bases, and 3 bases lay outside the gene matches. CDR3 coding DNA: TGTGCCAGCTCACCAGGCAGGGGGCTAGAGACCCAGTACTTC. Its protein product is CASSPGRGLETQYF.

The gene calls are TRBV5-1 and TRBJ2-5; 7 bases fit TRBD1. Germline CDR1 and CDR2: SGHRS and YFSETQ. This CDR3 has 15 residues. The V and J ends lost 5 bases and 5 bases, in that order; junction bases with no gene match: 12. CDR3 nucleotides: TGCGCCAGCAGGGGGAACACAGGGGAGCGGGAGACCCAGTACTTC. Its translation: CASRGNTGERETQYF.

This rearrangement joins TRBV9 to TRBJ2-2; 11 bases match TRBD1. The CDR3 has 16 amino acids. Germline lookup yields CDR1 SGDLS and CDR2 YYNGEE. The junction had 5 bases not matched to a gene; V was cut back by 5 bases and J by 2 bases. In nucleotides, the CDR3 is TGTGCCAGCAGTACCGGGACAGGGGGTAACACCGGGGAGCTGTTTTTT. This gives the protein CASSTGTGGNTGELFF.

The rearrangement uses TRBV11-2 and TRBJ1-1; the D gene is possibly TRBD1 (6 bases). This CDR3 has 14 residues. CDR1 SGHAT and CDR2 FQNNGV come from the germline V gene. The V and J ends lost 2 bases and 4 bases respectively, with 11 bases between them. CDR3 in amino acids: CASSLIGGSTEAFF. CDR3 sequence (DNA): TGTGCCAGCAGCTTAATAGGGGGGAGCACTGAAGCTTTCTTT. The variable domain in full, completed from reference TRBV11-2 and TRBJ1-1, reads EAGVAQSPRYKIIEKRQSVAFWCNPISGHATLYWYQQILGQGPKLLIQFQNNGVVDDSQLPKDRFSAERLKGVDSTLKIQPAKLEDSAVYLCASSLIGGSTEAFFGQGTRLTVV.

This chain uses TRBV15 with TRBJ2-7; D is uncertain. Trimming stripped 1 base from V and 0 bases from J, with 7 bases between. CDR1 and CDR2 (germline): LNHNV, YYDKDF (reference sequence). The CDR3 contains 14 residues. CDR3 in DNA: TGTGCCACCAGCAGAGGGAACCCCTCCTACGAGCAGTACTTC. Its protein product is CATSRGNPSYEQYF.

V is TRBV28 and J is TRBJ2-1, with 9 bases matching TRBD2. The CDR3 sequence is 14 residues long. The V gene's germline CDR1 is MDHEN and CDR2 SYDVKM. After removal of 0 bases from V and 8 bases from J, the junction contained 2 bases not matched to a gene. This CDR3 reads CASSLWRGGYEQFF. CDR3 nucleotides: TGTGCCAGCAGTTTATGGCGGGGGGGCTATGAGCAGTTCTTC.

V is TRBV27 and J is TRBJ1-5; tentatively, D is TRBD1 (5 bases). V lost 5 bases to trimming and J lost 3 bases, with 8 bases between them. The CDR3 length is 13 residues. CDR1 and CDR2 (germline): MNHEY, SMNVEV (reference sequence). The CDR3 sequence is CASSGGSNQPQHF. CDR3 DNA: TGTGCCAGCAGTGGGGGATCCAATCAGCCCCAGCATTTT.

This clone occurred once. The CDR3 protein is CASSQGPGQGVSYEQYF. CDR3 sequence (DNA): TGCGCCAGCAGCCAGGGACCGGGACAGGGGGTTTCCTACGAGCAGTACTTC. V gene TRBV4-1 combines with J gene TRBJ2-7; 11 nucleotides align to TRBD1. J was trimmed by 1 base and V by 3 bases; bases with no gene match: 8. Germline CDR1 reads MGHRA; CDR2 reads YSYEKL. The CDR3 runs 17 residues.

This clone was seen only once. The chain employs TRBV5-6 and TRBJ1-3; the D is unclear. Trimming cost V 2 bases and J 4 bases, with 10 bases left between them. This CDR3 contains 14 residues. CDR1 and CDR2 (germline): SGHDT, YYEEEE. The CDR3 region is CASSLGQVGNTIYF. The CDR3 coding sequence is TGTGCCAGCAGCTTAGGTCAAGTCGGAAACACCATATATTTT.

The rearrangement joins TRBV16 to TRBJ1-1; D uncertain. Germline values: CDR1 KGHSY, CDR2 FQNENV. The CDR3 length is 12 residues. V shed 6 bases and J shed 6 bases, with 11 bases lying between them. In nucleotides, the CDR3 is TGTGCCAGCAGTCTATCAATGGCTGAAGCTTTCTTT. This gives the protein CASSLSMAEAFF.

The chain uses TRBV29-1 and TRBJ1-1, with unresolved D. The V gene's germline CDR1 is SQVTM and CDR2 ANQGSEA. V gave up 4 bases and J gave up 4 bases, with 13 bases separating them. The CDR3 extends over 13 amino acids. The CDR3 region is CSVGVGPGTEAFF. The CDR3, as DNA: TGCAGCGTTGGGGTAGGTCCGGGCACTGAAGCTTTCTTT. The entire variable domain, with the rest obtained from reference TRBV29-1 and TRBJ1-1, is as follows: SAVISQKPSRDICQRGTSLTIQCQVDSQVTMMFWYRQQPGQSLTLIATANQGSEATYESGFVIDKFPISRPNLTFSTLTVSNMSPEDSSIYLCSVGVGPGTEAFFGQGTRLTVV.

The chain links TRBV28 to TRBJ1-1; D is undetermined. The CDR3 extends over 12 amino acids. Germline CDR1 is MDHEN and CDR2 is SYDVKM. Trimming removed 5 bases at V and 1 base at J, with 5 bases between. Here the CDR3 reads CASSTTNTEAFF. CDR3 bases: TGTGCCAGCAGTACGACGAACACTGAAGCTTTCTTT.